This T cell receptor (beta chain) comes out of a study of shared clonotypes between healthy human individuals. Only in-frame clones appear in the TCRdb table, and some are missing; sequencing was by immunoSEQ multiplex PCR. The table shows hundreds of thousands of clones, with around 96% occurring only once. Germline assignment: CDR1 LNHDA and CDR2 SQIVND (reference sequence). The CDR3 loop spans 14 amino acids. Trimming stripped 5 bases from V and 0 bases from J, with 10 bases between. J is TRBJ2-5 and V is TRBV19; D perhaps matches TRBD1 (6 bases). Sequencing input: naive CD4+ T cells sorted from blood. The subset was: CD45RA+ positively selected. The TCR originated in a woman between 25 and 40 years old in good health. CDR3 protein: CASSVTGYQETQYF. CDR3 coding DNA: TGTGCCAGTAGTGTAACAGGGTACCAAGAGACCCAGTACTTC.